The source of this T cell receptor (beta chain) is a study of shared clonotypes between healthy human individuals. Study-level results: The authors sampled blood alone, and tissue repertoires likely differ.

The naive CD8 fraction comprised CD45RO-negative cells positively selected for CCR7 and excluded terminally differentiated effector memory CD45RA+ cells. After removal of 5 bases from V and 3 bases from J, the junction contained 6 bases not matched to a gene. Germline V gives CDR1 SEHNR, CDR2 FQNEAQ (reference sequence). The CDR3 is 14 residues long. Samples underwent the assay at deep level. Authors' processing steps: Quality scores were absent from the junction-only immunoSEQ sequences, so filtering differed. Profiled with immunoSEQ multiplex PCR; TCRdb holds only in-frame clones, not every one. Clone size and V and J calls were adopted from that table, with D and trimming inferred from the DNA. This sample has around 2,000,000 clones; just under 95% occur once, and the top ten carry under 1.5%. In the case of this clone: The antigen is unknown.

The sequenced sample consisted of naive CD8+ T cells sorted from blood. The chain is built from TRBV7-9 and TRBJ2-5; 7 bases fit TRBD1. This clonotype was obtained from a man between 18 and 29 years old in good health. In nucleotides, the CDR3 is TGTGCCAGCAGCCGACCCGGGACAGAAGAGACCCAGTACTTC. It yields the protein CASSRPGTEETQYF.